These 30 T cell receptor beta chains came from one sample sequenced in a study of neurological immune-mediated disorders. TCRdb itself ran the 5' RACE reads through MiXCR, one entry per CDR3 protein. The profile covers around 30,000 distinct CDR3 sequences, with about 16% appearing a single time and less than 5.5% taken by the ten largest. Time point given: technical triplicate 3. Sequenced sample: CD4+ T cells from blood. Every receptor here comes from a female donor with HTLV-1-associated myelopathy (HAM/TSP).

There are a few counts of this clonotype. The chain is built from TRBV12-3 or TRBV12-4 and TRBJ1-2; 9 positions agree with TRBD1. The CDR3 runs to 16 residues. V gave up 5 bases and J gave up 6 bases; unmatched junction bases: 13. CDR3 sequence: CASSPRTGARINGYTF. CDR3 bases: TGTGCCAGCAGTCCCCGGACAGGGGCCAGGATAAATGGCTACACCTTC.

The DNA for the CDR3 is TGTGCCAGCATCCCGCTAGCGGGAGAGCAGTACTTC. This gives the protein CASIPLAGEQYF. The chain combines TRBV28 with TRBJ2-7; 9 nucleotides agree with TRBD2. CDR3 length: 12 amino acids. Germline V CDR1 and CDR2: MDHEN, SYDVKM. Trimming cost V 7 bases and J 7 bases; bases outside gene matches: 5. The entire variable domain, with the rest obtained from reference TRBV28 and TRBJ2-7, is as follows: DVKVTQSSRYLVKRTGEKVFLECVQDMDHENMFWYRQDPGLGLRLIYFSYDVKMKEKGDIPEGYSVSREKKERFSLILESASTNQTSMYLCASIPLAGEQYFGPGTRLTVT.

This clonotype has a count of ten or more. The chain couples TRBV5-1 to TRBJ2-2, with D perhaps matching TRBD1 or TRBD2 (6 bases each). The germline V gene has CDR1 SGHRS and CDR2 YFSETQ. The CDR3 runs 14 residues. V was clipped by 4 bases and J by 4 bases, with 11 bases between them. The CDR3 coding sequence is TGCGCCAGCAGCACGGGGGACACCACCGGGGAGCTGTTTTTT. It translates to CASSTGDTTGELFF.

Concerning this clonotype itself: Germline and junction disagree at one end, which may indicate a read error. The chain has TRBV5-1 and TRBJ2-3, with D tentatively TRBD2 (7 bases). This CDR3 has 15 residues. The V gene's germline CDR1 is SGHRS and CDR2 YFSETQ. Here the CDR3 reads CVSSQHGGALDTQYF. In DNA form, the CDR3 reads TGCGTCAGCAGCCAACATGGGGGGGCCCTAGATACGCAGTATTTT. The entire variable domain, with the rest obtained from reference TRBV5-1 and TRBJ2-3, is as follows: KAGVTQTPRYLIKTRGQQVTLSCSPISGHRSVSWYQQTPGQGLQFLFEYFSETQRNKGNFPGRFSGRQFSNSRSEMNVSTLELGDSALYLCVSSQHGGALDTQYFGPGTRLTVL.

This clonotype was picked up many times. This chain uses TRBV24-1 with TRBJ2-2; D not resolved. The CDR3 is 11 amino acids. Germline lookup yields CDR1 KGHDR and CDR2 SFDVKD. The V gene lost 5 bases and the J gene lost 9 bases, with 6 bases spanning the gap. The CDR3 here is CATSGSRELFF. The CDR3 DNA is TGTGCCACCAGTGGTTCTCGGGAGCTGTTTTTT.

The chain joins TRBV11-3 to TRBJ2-3, with D unresolved. The V and J ends lost 0 bases and 6 bases respectively, with 13 bases between them. CDR1 and CDR2 (germline): SGHNT, YENEEA. The CDR3 is 15 amino acids. CDR3: CASSLESGQRDTQYF. The CDR3 region has the DNA TGTGCCAGCAGCTTAGAATCGGGCCAACGGGATACGCAGTATTTT.

This clonotype occurred many times. The gene calls are TRBV5-6 and TRBJ1-1, with 7 bases fitting TRBD1. Germline V gene sequence: CDR1 SGHDT, CDR2 YYEEEE. Trimming cost V 2 bases and J 0 bases; bases outside gene matches: 4. This CDR3 has 15 amino acids. CDR3 amino acids: CASSFRDSLNTEAFF. CDR3 sequence (DNA): TGTGCCAGCAGCTTCCGGGACAGTTTGAACACTGAAGCTTTCTTT.

The V gene is TRBV20-1, the J gene TRBJ2-2; D is uncertain. V was trimmed by 1 base and J by 2 bases, leaving 11 bases between them. Germline CDR1 DFQATT, CDR2 SNEGSKA (reference sequence). The CDR3 has 15 residues. In DNA form, the CDR3 reads TGCAGTGCTAGAGTGAGTGGCGGAAACACCGGGGAGCTGTTTTTT. Translation gives CSARVSGGNTGELFF.

At least ten counts were recorded for this clonotype. This sequence joins TRBV25-1 and TRBJ1-1; D not certain. CDR3 size: 11 residues. Germline CDR1 is MGHDK and CDR2 is SYGVNS. V gave up 7 bases and J gave up 1 base, with 4 bases separating them. In DNA, the CDR3 is TGTGCCAGCAAGGCGAACACTGAAGCTTTCTTT. It is translated as CASKANTEAFF.

This clonotype was seen ten or more times. The chain uses TRBV12-3 or TRBV12-4 and TRBJ1-1; weak D call: TRBD1 (6 bases). Trimming cost V 7 bases and J 14 bases, with 29 bases left between them. The CDR3 runs to 15 residues. The CDR3: CASTSSASGGVWSFF. DNA of the CDR3: TGTGCCAGCACCTCCTCGGCTTCCGGGGGCGTGTGGTCCTTCTTT.

This clonotype was counted at least ten times. The rearrangement uses TRBV11-2 and TRBJ2-1; 8 bases match TRBD2. This CDR3 spans 15 amino acids. Trimming took 8 bases from V and 7 from J; bases not matched to a gene: 13. From germline, CDR1 is SGHAT and CDR2 FQNNGV. DNA of the CDR3: TGTGCCAGCGCTGGGGGAAGCGGGAGTTTTAATGAGCAGTTCTTC. The encoded protein is CASAGGSGSFNEQFF. Variable domain in full (rest from reference TRBV11-2 and TRBJ2-1): EAGVAQSPRYKIIEKRQSVAFWCNPISGHATLYWYQQILGQGPKLLIQFQNNGVVDDSQLPKDRFSAERLKGVDSTLKIQPAKLEDSAVYLCASAGGSGSFNEQFFGPGTRLTVL.

This clonotype was detected ten times or more. The chain combines TRBV14 with TRBJ2-3, with unresolved D. V gave up 2 bases and J gave up 6 bases, with 15 bases separating them. The CDR3 extends over 15 amino acids. The germline CDR1 and CDR2 sequences are SGHDN and FVKESK. The DNA of the CDR3 is TGTGCCAGCAGCCAATACCGAAAGTCGGTGGATACGCAGTATTTT. Protein: CASSQYRKSVDTQYF.

This clonotype was recorded at least ten times. The V and J genes are TRBV25-1 and TRBJ2-7, with 9 positions matching TRBD2. The trim removed 5 bases at V and 4 bases at J, leaving 6 bases unmatched. Germline V CDR1 and CDR2: MGHDK, SYGVNS. The CDR3 covers 14 residues. CDR3 DNA sequence: TGTGCCAGCAGTTGGGGCGGGGGGGTTTACGAGCAGTACTTC. Encoded protein: CASSWGGGVYEQYF.

In its sample, this clonotype was seen many times. This rearrangement joins TRBV29-1 to TRBJ2-5; D is uncertain. Germline lookup yields CDR1 SQVTM and CDR2 ANQGSEA. Trimming took 4 bases from V and 4 from J, leaving 13 bases between them. This CDR3 is 13 amino acids long. CDR3 in amino acids: CSVGTVGRETQYF. The CDR3 coding sequence is TGCAGCGTTGGGACGGTAGGGCGAGAGACCCAGTACTTC.

The sample holds many counts of this clonotype. The chain has TRBV4-1 and TRBJ2-5, with 7 bases identical to TRBD2. CDR1 and CDR2 from the germline V gene are MGHRA and YSYEKL. Trimming removed 2 bases from V and 1 base from J; junction bases left unmatched: 7. The CDR3 spans 16 residues. Here the CDR3 reads CASSQRTPSGQETQYF. The CDR3 nucleotides read TGCGCCAGCAGCCAACGAACCCCTAGCGGCCAAGAGACCCAGTACTTC.

Here the CDR3 DNA reads TGTGCCAGCAGCAAAGTTTGGGTTAATAGCGGGGAGACAGAGACCCAGTACTTC. As protein: CASSKVWVNSGETETQYF. The genes are TRBV4-2 and TRBJ2-5, with 8 bases that match TRBD2. From germline, CDR1 is LGHNA and CDR2 YNFKEQ. V lost 5 bases, J lost 4 bases, and 18 bases stayed unmatched. The CDR3 runs to 18 residues.

This clonotype has a count of ten or more. The chain links TRBV15 to TRBJ2-1; 9 nucleotides agree with TRBD1. V was pared by 2 bases and J by 9 bases, with 2 bases of the junction left unmatched. The CDR3 consists of 13 residues. The germline V gene encodes CDR1 LNHNV and CDR2 YYDKDF (reference sequence). The chain's CDR3 is CATSRNRGREQFF. In DNA, the CDR3 is TGTGCCACCAGCAGAAACAGGGGGCGTGAGCAGTTCTTC.

Many counts were recorded for this clonotype. This chain links TRBV5-1 with TRBJ1-2, with D tentatively TRBD1 (6 bases). CDR3 length: 14 amino acids. The V gene's germline CDR1 is SGHRS and CDR2 YFSETQ. V was cut by 4 bases and J by 3 bases, with 13 bases left in between. The CDR3 DNA reads as TGCGCCAGCAGCGGAGGGACATCCTACTATGGCTACACCTTC. As protein: CASSGGTSYYGYTF. Supplemented by reference TRBV5-1 and TRBJ1-2, the full variable domain reads KAGVTQTPRYLIKTRGQQVTLSCSPISGHRSVSWYQQTPGQGLQFLFEYFSETQRNKGNFPGRFSGRQFSNSRSEMNVSTLELGDSALYLCASSGGTSYYGYTFGSGTRLTVV.

This clonotype was detected many times. The rearrangement joins TRBV6-5 to TRBJ1-1; D gene uncertain. In germline, CDR1 is MNHEY, CDR2 SVGAGI. Trimming stripped 4 bases from V and 0 bases from J, with 12 bases between. The CDR3 loop spans 15 amino acids. The CDR3 nucleotides are TGTGCCAGCAGTTCAGGTTCCCCCATGAACACTGAAGCTTTCTTT. Translation gives CASSSGSPMNTEAFF.

This clonotype was detected ten times or more. V usage is TRBV12-3 or TRBV12-4 and J usage is TRBJ2-3; D gene ambiguous. The CDR3 spans 15 residues. With 3 bases removed from V and 0 bases from J, the gap between germline ends came to 10 bases. The CDR3 DNA follows: TGTGCCAGCAGTTTTTCGACAACAAGCACAGATACGCAGTATTTT. This codes for CASSFSTTSTDTQYF.

This clonotype was recorded many times. This sequence joins TRBV20-1 and TRBJ1-1, with D unclear. V lost 2 bases, J lost 0 bases, and 4 bases lay in between. The CDR3 spans 12 residues. CDR1 is DFQATT and CDR2 is SNEGSKA in the germline V gene (reference sequence). The CDR3 DNA sequence: TGCAGTGCTAGATCGGTGAACACTGAAGCTTTCTTT. Translation: CSARSVNTEAFF.

This clonotype was seen many times. The J gene is TRBJ1-6, the V gene TRBV12-3 or TRBV12-4; TRBD1 is a possible D gene (5 bases). This CDR3 has 14 residues. Trimming cost V 3 bases and J 5 bases, with 8 bases left between them. The CDR3 sequence: CASSLSRDNSPLHF. The CDR3 DNA reads TGTGCCAGCAGTTTGTCCAGGGATAATTCACCCCTCCACTTT.

This clonotype has at least ten counts. The chain has TRBV20-1 and TRBJ2-7; D might be TRBD2 (6 bases). This CDR3 is built from 13 residues. The V end lost 4 bases, the J end lost 4 bases, and 14 bases lay between the germline ends. The germline V gene encodes CDR1 DFQATT and CDR2 SNEGSKA (reference sequence). In DNA, the CDR3 is TGCAGTGCTATCAAGGGAGGAGGTTACGAGCAGTACTTC. It codes for CSAIKGGGYEQYF.

Ten or more counts support this clonotype. The gene calls are TRBV20-1 and TRBJ2-2; 8 nucleotides align to TRBD1. This CDR3 contains 14 residues. The ends lost 0 bases at V and 7 bases at J; junction bases unmatched: 4. The germline V gene has CDR1 DFQATT and CDR2 SNEGSKA (reference sequence). As DNA, the CDR3 is TGCAGTGCTAGAGACAGGGGGCATAGCGGGGAGCTGTTTTTT. The encoded protein is CSARDRGHSGELFF.

This clonotype occurred many times. The chain carries TRBV6-5 and TRBJ2-7; D possibly corresponds to TRBD1 (6 bases). This CDR3 spans 15 amino acids. Trimming left V 5 bases short and J 3 bases short, with 17 bases between. Germline lookup yields CDR1 MNHEY and CDR2 SVGAGI. CDR3 region: CASSHQQGRVYEQYF. In nucleotides, the CDR3 is TGTGCCAGCAGTCACCAACAGGGTAGAGTCTACGAGCAGTACTTC.

This clonotype was counted ten times or more. This rearrangement joins TRBV6-2 or TRBV6-3 to TRBJ2-4, with D perhaps TRBD1 (5 bases). CDR3 length equals 15 residues. V was pared by 2 bases and J by 0 bases, with 8 bases between. Looked up from germline, CDR1 is MNHEY and CDR2 is SVGEGT. CDR3 in DNA: TGTGCCAGCAGTTACGGACATTTAGCCAAAAACATTCAGTACTTC. Residues: CASSYGHLAKNIQYF.

This clonotype has ten or more counts. The chain links TRBV20-1 to TRBJ1-4; tentative D call: TRBD1 (5 bases). Germline V lookup: CDR1 DFQATT, CDR2 SNEGSKA (reference sequence). Between the trimmed V and J ends, which lost 6 bases and 7 bases, there was a span of 18 bases. The CDR3 is made up of 14 amino acids. In nucleotides, the CDR3 is TGCAGTGCACGGACACCGGAGCCCCCTGAAAAACTGTTTTTT. Residues: CSARTPEPPEKLFF.

Remarks on this clonotype: A much more abundant neighbour one base away suggests this may be a read error. V and J are TRBV5-4 and TRBJ1-1; D gene ambiguous. The CDR3 runs to 14 residues. The germline V gene encodes CDR1 SGHNT and CDR2 YYREEE (reference sequence). Written as DNA, the CDR3 is TGTGCCAGCAGCTCGCCGAGCAGGCACACTGAAGATTTCTTT. Translated, it gives CASSSPSRHTEDFF. Using reference TRBV5-4 and TRBJ1-1 for the parts outside the CDR3, the full variable domain is ETGVTQSPTHLIKTRGQQVTLRCSSQSGHNTVSWYQQALGQGPQFIFQYYREEENGRGNFPPRFSGLQFPNYSSELNVNALELDDSALYLCASSSPSRHTEDFFGQGTRLTVV.

This clonotype was counted many times. The chain carries TRBV30 and TRBJ1-2; 9 bases agree with TRBD1. J was trimmed by 8 bases and V by 0 bases; bases with no gene match: 7. Germline CDR1 reads GTSNPN; CDR2 reads SVGIG (reference sequence). CDR3 length equals 14 residues. CDR3 in DNA: TGTGCCTGGAGTGTACTCGGGACAGGGAAGGGCTACACCTTC. This encodes CAWSVLGTGKGYTF.

This clonotype was picked up many times. The V and J genes are TRBV20-1 and TRBJ1-5; D possibly corresponds to TRBD1 (5 bases). Germline values: CDR1 DFQATT, CDR2 SNEGSKA (reference sequence). V lost 5 bases, J lost 0 bases, and 8 bases lay in between. This CDR3 has 13 amino acids. CDR3 DNA sequence: TGCAGTGCTTTACAGGTTAGCAATCAGCCCCAGCATTTT. It translates to CSALQVSNQPQHF.